The 3 T cell receptor beta chains below come from one sample, sequenced in a study of CD8 T cells in ankylosing spondylitis. TCRdb reprocessed the 5' RACE reads via MiXCR and lists one record per CDR3 protein. The sample contains 500,000 to 550,000 distinct CDR3 sequences, roughly an eighth of which appear only once. These receptors have no known antigen. General observations from the study: The study identified a TCR beta motif of roughly eight highly homologous variants that appeared characteristic of ankylosing spondylitis blood.

Sequenced sample: blood, either unsorted or a sorted T cell fraction (not recorded which). The receptors were sampled from a male donor with ankylosing spondylitis.

CDR3 in amino acids: CASSSDIYEQYF. The CDR3 DNA is TGTGCCAGCAGCTCGGACATATACGAGCAGTACTTC. V and J are TRBV7-8 and TRBJ2-7, with D possibly TRBD1 on 5 matching bases. The CDR3 totals 12 residues. CDR1 is SGHVS, CDR2 FQNEAQ, per germline. Trimming took off 4 bases at V and 4 bases at J, with 8 bases between the two ends. Supplemented by reference TRBV7-8 and TRBJ2-7, the full variable domain reads GAGVSQSPRYKVAKRGQDVALRCDPISGHVSLFWYQQALGQGPEFLTYFQNEAQLDKSGLPSDRFFAERPEGSVSTLKIQRTQQEDSAVYLCASSSDIYEQYFGPGTRLTVT.

The table lists this clonotype with a few counts. The V call is TRBV7-9, the J call TRBJ1-4; D not resolved. Looked up from germline, CDR1 is SEHNR and CDR2 is FQNEAQ (reference sequence). The V end was cut by 5 bases, the J end by 5 bases, with 6 bases between. The CDR3 totals 12 residues. CDR3: CASSTGNEKLFF. CDR3 bases: TGTGCCAGCAGCACCGGGAATGAAAAACTGTTTTTT.

This clonotype was counted between two and nine times. The chain links TRBV7-9 to TRBJ1-5; D ambiguous. Germline lookup yields CDR1 SEHNR and CDR2 FQNEAQ (reference sequence). The CDR3 extends over 13 amino acids. Trimming cost V 3 bases and J 5 bases, with 8 bases left between them. The CDR3 DNA is TGTGCCAGCAGCTTCGGATCTGATCAGCCCCAGCATTTT. It codes for CASSFGSDQPQHF.